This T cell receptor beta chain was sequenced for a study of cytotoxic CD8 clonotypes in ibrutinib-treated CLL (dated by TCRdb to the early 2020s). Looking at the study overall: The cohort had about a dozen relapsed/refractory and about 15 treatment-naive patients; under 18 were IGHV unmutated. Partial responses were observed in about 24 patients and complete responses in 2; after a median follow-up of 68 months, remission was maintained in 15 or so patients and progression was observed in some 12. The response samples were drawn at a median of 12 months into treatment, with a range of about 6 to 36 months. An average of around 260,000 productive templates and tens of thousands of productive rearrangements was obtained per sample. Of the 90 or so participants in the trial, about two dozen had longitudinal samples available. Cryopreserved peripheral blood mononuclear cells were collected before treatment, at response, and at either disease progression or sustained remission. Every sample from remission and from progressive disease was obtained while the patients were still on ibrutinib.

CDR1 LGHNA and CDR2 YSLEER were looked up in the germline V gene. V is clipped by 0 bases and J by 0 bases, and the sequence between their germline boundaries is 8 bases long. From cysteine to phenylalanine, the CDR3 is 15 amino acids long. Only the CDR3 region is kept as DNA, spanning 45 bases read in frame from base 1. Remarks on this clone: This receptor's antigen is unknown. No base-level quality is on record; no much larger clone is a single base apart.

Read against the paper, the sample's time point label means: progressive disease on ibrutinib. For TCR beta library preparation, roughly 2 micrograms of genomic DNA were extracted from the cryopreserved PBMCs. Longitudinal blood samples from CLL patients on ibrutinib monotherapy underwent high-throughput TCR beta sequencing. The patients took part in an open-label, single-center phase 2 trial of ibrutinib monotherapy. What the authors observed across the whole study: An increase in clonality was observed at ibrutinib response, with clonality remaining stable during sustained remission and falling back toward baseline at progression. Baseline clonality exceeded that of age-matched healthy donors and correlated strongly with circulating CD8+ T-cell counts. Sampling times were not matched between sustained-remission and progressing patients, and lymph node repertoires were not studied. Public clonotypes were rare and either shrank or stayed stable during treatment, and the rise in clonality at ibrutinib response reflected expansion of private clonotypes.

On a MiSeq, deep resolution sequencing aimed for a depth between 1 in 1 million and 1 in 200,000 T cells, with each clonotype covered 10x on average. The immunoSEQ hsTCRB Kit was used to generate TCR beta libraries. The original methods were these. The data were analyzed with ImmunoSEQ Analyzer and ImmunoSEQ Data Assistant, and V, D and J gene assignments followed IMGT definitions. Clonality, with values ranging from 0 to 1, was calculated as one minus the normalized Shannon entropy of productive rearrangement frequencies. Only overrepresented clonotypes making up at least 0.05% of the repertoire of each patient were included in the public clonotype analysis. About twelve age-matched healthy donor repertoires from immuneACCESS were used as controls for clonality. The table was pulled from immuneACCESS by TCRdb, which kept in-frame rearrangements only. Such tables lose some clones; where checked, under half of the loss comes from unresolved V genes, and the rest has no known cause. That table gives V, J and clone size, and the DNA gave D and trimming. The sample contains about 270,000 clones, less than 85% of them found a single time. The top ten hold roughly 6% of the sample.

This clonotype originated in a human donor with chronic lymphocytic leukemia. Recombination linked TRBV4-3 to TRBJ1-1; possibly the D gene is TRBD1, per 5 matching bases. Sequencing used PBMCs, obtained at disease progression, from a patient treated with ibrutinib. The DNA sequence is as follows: TGCGCCAGCAGCCAAGATAGGACAATGAACACTGAAGCTTTCTTT. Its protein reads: CASSQDRTMNTEAFF.